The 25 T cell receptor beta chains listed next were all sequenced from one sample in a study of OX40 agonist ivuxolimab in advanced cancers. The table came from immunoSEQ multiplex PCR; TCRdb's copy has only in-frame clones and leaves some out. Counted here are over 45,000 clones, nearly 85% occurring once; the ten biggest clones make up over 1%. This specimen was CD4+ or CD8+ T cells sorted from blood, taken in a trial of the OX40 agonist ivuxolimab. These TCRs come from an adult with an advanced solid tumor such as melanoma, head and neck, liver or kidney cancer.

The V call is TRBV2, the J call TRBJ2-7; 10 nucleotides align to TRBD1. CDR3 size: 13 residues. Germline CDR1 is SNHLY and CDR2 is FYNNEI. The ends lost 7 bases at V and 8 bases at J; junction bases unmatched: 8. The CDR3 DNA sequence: TGTGCCAGCACAGGGACAGGGGATACCCAGCAGTACTTC. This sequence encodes CASTGTGDTQQYF.

The CDR3 protein is CASRPQGFGYTF. The CDR3, as DNA: TGTGCCAGCAGACCACAGGGATTTGGCTACACCTTC. The genes are TRBV6-5 and TRBJ1-2; D is possibly TRBD1 (6 bases). V was shortened by 6 bases and J by 7 bases, with 12 bases between the two germline ends. The CDR3 contains 12 residues. Germline V lookup: CDR1 MNHEY, CDR2 SVGAGI.

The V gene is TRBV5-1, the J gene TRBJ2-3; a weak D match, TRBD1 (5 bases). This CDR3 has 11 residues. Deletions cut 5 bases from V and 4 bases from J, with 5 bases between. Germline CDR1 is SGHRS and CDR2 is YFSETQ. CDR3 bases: TGCGCCAGCAGAGGGGCAGATACGCAGTATTTT. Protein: CASRGADTQYF.

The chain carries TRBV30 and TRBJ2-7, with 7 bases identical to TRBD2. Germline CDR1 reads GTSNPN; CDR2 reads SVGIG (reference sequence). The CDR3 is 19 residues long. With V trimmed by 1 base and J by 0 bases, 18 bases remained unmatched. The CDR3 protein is CAWSGWGGDLFGSSYEQYF. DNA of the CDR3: TGTGCCTGGAGTGGATGGGGGGGGGATCTATTTGGATCCTCCTACGAGCAGTACTTC.

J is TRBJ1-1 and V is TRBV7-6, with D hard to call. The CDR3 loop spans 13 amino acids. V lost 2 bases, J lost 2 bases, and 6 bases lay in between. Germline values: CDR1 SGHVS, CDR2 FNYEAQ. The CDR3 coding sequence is TGTGCCAGCAGCTTATGGGCAAACACTGAAGCTTTCTTT. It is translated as CASSLWANTEAFF.

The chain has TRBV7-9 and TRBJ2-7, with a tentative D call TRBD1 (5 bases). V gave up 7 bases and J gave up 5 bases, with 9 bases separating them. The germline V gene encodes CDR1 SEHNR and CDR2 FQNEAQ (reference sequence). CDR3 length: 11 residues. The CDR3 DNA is TGTGCCAGCATCAAGGGGAACGAGCAGTACTTC. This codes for CASIKGNEQYF. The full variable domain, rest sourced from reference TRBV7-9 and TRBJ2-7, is DTGVSQNPRHKITKRGQNVTFRCDPISEHNRLYWYRQTLGQGPEFLTYFQNEAQLEKSRLLSDRFSAERPKGSFSTLEIQRTEQGDSAMYLCASIKGNEQYFGPGTRLTVT.

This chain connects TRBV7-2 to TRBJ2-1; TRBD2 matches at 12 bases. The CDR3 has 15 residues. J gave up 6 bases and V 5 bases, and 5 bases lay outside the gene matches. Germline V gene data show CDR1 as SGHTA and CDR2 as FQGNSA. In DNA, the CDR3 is TGTGCCAGCAGCACTAGCGGGGGGCATTCCAATGAGCAGTTCTTC. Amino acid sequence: CASSTSGGHSNEQFF.

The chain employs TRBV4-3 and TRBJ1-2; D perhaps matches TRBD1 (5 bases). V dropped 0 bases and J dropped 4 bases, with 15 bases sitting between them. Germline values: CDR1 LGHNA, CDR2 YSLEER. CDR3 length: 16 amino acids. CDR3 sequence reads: CASSQDLGGVVYGYTF. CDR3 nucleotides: TGCGCCAGCAGCCAAGATCTAGGAGGGGTTGTCTATGGCTACACCTTC.

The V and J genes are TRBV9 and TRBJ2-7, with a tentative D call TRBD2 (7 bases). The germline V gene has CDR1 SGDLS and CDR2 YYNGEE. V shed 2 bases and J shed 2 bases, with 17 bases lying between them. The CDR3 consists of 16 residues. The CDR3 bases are TGTGCCAGCAGCGTTTCCGCCGGGGGGCCCACCTACGAGCAGTACTTC. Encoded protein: CASSVSAGGPTYEQYF.

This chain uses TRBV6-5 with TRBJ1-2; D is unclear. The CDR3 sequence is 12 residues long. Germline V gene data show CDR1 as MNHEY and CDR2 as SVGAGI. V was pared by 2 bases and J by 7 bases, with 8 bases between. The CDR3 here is CASSYPPGGYTF. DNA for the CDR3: TGTGCCAGCAGTTACCCGCCCGGTGGCTACACCTTC.

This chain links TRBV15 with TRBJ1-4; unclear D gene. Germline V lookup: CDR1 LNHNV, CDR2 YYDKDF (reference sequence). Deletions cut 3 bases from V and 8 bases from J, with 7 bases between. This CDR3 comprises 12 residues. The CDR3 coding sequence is TGTGCCACCAGCAGGGCCAGGGAAAAACTGTTTTTT. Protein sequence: CATSRAREKLFF. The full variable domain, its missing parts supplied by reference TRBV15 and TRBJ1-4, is DAMVIQNPRYQVTQFGKPVTLSCSQTLNHNVMYWYQQKSSQAPKLLFHYYDKDFNNEADTPDNFQSRRPNTSFCFLDIRSPGLGDTAMYLCATSRAREKLFFGSGTQLSVL.

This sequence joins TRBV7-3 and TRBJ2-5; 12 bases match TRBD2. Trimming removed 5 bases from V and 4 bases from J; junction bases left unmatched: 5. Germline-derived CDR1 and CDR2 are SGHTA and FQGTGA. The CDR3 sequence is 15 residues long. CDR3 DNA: TGTGCCAGCAGCCCATCGGGACTAGCGGGAGAGACCCAGTACTTC. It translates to CASSPSGLAGETQYF.

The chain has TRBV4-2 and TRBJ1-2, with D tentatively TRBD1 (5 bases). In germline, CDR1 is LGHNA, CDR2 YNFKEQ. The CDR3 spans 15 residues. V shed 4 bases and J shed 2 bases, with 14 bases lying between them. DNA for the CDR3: TGTGCCAGCAGCCTTGAGGATGGGGCCAACTATGGCTACACCTTC. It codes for CASSLEDGANYGYTF.

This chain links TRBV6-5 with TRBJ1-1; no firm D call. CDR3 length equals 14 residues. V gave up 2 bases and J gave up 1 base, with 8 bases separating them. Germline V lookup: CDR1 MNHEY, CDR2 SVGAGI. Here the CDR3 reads CASSYQGGNTEAFF. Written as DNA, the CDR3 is TGTGCCAGCAGTTACCAAGGAGGGAACACTGAAGCTTTCTTT.

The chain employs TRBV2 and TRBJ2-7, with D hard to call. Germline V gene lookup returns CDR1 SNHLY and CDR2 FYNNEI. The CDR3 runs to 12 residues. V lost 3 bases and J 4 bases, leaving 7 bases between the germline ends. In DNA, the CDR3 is TGTGCCAGCAGTGATGACACATACGAGCAGTACTTC. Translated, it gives CASSDDTYEQYF.

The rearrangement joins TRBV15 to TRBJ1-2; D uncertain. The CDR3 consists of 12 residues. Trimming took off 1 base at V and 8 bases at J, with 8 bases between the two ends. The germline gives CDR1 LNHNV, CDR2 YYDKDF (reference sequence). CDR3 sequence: CATSRGHRGYTF. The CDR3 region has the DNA TGTGCCACCAGCAGAGGCCATAGGGGCTACACCTTC.

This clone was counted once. The CDR3, as DNA: TGTGCCAGCGGACTTGACCGCTCCTATAATTCACCCCTCCACTTT. This gives the protein CASGLDRSYNSPLHF. The rearrangement joins TRBV5-4 to TRBJ1-6; D call uncertain. V lost 7 bases, J lost 0 bases, and 11 bases lay in between. Germline CDR1 is SGHNT and CDR2 is YYREEE (reference sequence). This CDR3 is built from 15 residues.

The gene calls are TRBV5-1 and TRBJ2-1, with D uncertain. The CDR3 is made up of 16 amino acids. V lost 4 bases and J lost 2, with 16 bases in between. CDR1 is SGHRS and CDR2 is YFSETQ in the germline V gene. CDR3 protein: CASSLDPDPAYNEQFF. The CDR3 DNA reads TGCGCCAGCAGCCTAGACCCGGACCCTGCCTACAATGAGCAGTTCTTC.

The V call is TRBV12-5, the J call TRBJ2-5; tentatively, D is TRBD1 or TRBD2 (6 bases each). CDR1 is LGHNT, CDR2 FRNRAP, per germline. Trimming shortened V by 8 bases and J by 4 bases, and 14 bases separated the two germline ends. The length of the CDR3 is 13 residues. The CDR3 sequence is CASCWGASETQYF. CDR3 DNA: TGTGCTAGTTGTTGGGGGGCCTCAGAGACCCAGTACTTC.

The CDR3 DNA follows: TGCAGTGCTGGAACCTACGAGCAGTACTTC. This sequence encodes CSAGTYEQYF. The chain is built from TRBV20-1 and TRBJ2-7; D is unclear. The V end lost 5 bases, the J end lost 2 bases, and 4 bases lay between the germline ends. Per germline, CDR1 DFQATT and CDR2 SNEGSKA (reference sequence). The CDR3 length is 10 residues.

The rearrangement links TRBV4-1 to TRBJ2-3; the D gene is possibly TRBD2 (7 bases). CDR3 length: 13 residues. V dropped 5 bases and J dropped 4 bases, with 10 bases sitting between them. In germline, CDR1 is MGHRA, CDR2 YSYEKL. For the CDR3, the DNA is TGCGCCAGCAGCTGGCGGGGGCCAGATACGCAGTATTTT. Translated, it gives CASSWRGPDTQYF.

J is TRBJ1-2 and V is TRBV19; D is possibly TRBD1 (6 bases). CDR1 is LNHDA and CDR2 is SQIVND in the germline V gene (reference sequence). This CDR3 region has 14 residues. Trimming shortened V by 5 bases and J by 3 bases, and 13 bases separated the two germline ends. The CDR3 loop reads CASSPDRPYYGYTF. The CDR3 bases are TGTGCCAGTAGTCCGGACAGACCCTACTATGGCTACACCTTC.

The CDR3 DNA sequence: TGTGCCAGCAGCTTTGGAGGAAACTACGAGCAGTACTTC. It encodes CASSFGGNYEQYF. V usage is TRBV11-3 and J usage is TRBJ2-7; a weak D match, TRBD2 (5 bases). There are 13 residues in the CDR3. Looked up from germline, CDR1 is SGHNT and CDR2 is YENEEA. Trimming stripped 3 bases from V and 3 bases from J, with 9 bases between.

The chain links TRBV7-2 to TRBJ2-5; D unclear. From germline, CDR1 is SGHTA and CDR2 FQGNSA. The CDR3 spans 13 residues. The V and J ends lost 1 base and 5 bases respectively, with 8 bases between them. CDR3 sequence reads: CASSLGMQETQYF. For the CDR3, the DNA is TGTGCCAGCAGCTTAGGAATGCAGGAGACCCAGTACTTC.

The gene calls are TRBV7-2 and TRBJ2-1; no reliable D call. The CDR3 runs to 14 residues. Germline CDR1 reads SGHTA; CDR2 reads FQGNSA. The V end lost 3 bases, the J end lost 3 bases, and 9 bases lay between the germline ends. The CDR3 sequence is CASSFEQIYNEQFF. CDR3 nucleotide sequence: TGTGCCAGCAGCTTCGAACAGATCTACAATGAGCAGTTCTTC.